This TCR beta chain derives from a study of Ad26.COV2.S vaccination and SARS-CoV-2 variants. On the study more broadly: Donor was one of the participants in the Ad26.COV2.S arm of the COV1001 trial. The authors gave Ad26.COV2.S intramuscularly, either once or twice 56 days apart.

Only in-frame clones appear in the TCRdb table, and some are missing; sequencing was by immunoSEQ multiplex PCR. Among 300,000 to 400,000 clones listed, roughly nine tenths were seen once. Treatment: about 20 received Ad26.COV2.S at low or high dose, single or two shots; about 5 received placebo; per-sample allocation not given. Samples were taken on day 63 after the first vaccine or placebo injection. Whoever gave the sample was an adult aged 18-55 years in Boston. This TCR came from a person between 18 and 59 years old who received the Ad26.COV2.S COVID-19 vaccine or a placebo. The sample here was peripheral blood, taken in a trial of Ad26.COV2.S vaccine versus placebo.

CDR3 in DNA: TGTGCCAGCAGCTCTTCGGGACTAGCCGGGGAAGAGACCCAGTACTTC. Amino acids: CASSSSGLAGEETQYF. The J gene is TRBJ2-5, the V gene TRBV7-2; 9 nucleotides line up with TRBD2. Trimming cost V 4 bases and J 3 bases; bases outside gene matches: 9. Germline lookup yields CDR1 SGHTA and CDR2 FQGNSA. The CDR3 runs 16 residues.